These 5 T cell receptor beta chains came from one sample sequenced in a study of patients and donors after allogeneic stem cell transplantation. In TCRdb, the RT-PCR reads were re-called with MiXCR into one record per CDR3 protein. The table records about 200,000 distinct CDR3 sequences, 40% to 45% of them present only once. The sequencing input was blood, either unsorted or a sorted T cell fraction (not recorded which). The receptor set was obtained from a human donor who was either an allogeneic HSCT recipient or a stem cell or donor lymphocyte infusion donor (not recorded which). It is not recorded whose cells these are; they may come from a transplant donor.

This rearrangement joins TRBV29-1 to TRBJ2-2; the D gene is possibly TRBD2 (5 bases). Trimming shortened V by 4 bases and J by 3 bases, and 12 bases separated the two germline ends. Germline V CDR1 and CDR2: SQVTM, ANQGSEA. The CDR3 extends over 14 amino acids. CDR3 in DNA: TGCAGCGTTGGGACTCCCCACGACACCGGGGAGCTGTTTTTT. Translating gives CSVGTPHDTGELFF.

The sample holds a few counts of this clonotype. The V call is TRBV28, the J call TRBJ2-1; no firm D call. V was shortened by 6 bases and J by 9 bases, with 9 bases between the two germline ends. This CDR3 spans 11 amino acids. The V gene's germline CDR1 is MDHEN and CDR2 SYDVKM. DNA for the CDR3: TGTGCCAGCAGAATAGCTATTGAGCAGTTCTTC. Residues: CASRIAIEQFF.

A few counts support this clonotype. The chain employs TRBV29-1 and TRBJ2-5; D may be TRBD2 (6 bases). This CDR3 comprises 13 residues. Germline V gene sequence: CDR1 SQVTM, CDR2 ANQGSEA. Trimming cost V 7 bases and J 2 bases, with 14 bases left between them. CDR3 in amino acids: CSGEVGTQETQYF. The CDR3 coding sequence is TGCAGCGGCGAAGTTGGGACTCAAGAGACCCAGTACTTC.

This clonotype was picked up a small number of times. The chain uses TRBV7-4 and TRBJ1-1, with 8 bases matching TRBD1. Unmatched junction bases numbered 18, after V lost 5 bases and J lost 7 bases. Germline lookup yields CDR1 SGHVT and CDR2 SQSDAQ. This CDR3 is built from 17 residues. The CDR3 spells CASSAAAGGAGGSEAFF. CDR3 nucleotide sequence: TGTGCCAGCAGCGCAGCGGCAGGGGGCGCAGGGGGAAGTGAAGCTTTCTTT.

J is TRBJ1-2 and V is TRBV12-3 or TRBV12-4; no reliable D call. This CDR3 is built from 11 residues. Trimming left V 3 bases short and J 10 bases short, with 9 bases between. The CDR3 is CASSFGSTYTF. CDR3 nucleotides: TGTGCCAGCAGTTTCGGCAGCACCTACACCTTC.